One and the same sample provided the 2 T cell receptor beta chains below, sequenced in a study of T cell changes during pregnancy in multiple sclerosis. The protocol was immunoSEQ multiplex PCR, while the TCRdb copy is restricted to in-frame clones and leaves out a portion. The sample lists 17,000 or so clones, 84% occurring once. This material consisted of CD8+ T cells from peripheral blood mononuclear cells, taken in the third trimester of pregnancy. Every receptor here comes from a female donor in good health, enrolled as a control in a pregnancy study.

This chain uses TRBV29-1 with TRBJ2-7; D is unresolved. The CDR3 sequence is 13 residues long. V was clipped by 1 base and J by 2 bases, with 9 bases between them. Looked up from germline, CDR1 is SQVTM and CDR2 is ANQGSEA. CDR3 residues: CSVEVPVAYEQYF. In nucleotides, the CDR3 is TGCAGCGTTGAAGTCCCCGTAGCCTACGAGCAGTACTTC.

The rearrangement joins TRBV29-1 to TRBJ2-2, with a weak D call TRBD1 (6 bases). Germline-derived CDR1 and CDR2 are SQVTM and ANQGSEA. The CDR3 contains 13 residues. V was shortened by 4 bases and J by 1 base, with 7 bases between the two germline ends. The CDR3 loop is CSVGQENTGELFF. The CDR3 nucleotides are TGCAGCGTTGGACAGGAGAACACCGGGGAGCTGTTTTTT.